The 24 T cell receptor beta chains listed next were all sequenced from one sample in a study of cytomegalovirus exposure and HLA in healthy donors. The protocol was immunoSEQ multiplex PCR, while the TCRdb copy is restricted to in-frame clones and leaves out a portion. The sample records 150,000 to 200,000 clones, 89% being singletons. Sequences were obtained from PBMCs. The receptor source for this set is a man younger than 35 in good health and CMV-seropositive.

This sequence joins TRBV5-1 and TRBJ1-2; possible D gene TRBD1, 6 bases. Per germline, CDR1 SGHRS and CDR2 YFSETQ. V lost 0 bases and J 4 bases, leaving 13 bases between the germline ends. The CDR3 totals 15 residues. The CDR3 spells CASSLDSAGAYGYTF. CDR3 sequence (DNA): TGCGCCAGCAGCTTGGACTCAGCAGGGGCCTATGGCTACACCTTC.

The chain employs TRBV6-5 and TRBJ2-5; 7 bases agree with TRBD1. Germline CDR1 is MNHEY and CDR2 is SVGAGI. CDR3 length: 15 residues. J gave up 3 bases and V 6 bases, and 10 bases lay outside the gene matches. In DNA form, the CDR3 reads TGTGCCAGCAGACCGCACAGGGGTTCTAAAGAGACCCAGTACTTC. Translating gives CASRPHRGSKETQYF.

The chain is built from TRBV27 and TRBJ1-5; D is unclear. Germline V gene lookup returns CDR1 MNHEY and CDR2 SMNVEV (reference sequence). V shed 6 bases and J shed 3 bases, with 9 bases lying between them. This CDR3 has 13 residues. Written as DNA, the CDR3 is TGTGCCAGCAGCCCAGACTACAATCAGCCCCAGCATTTT. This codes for CASSPDYNQPQHF.

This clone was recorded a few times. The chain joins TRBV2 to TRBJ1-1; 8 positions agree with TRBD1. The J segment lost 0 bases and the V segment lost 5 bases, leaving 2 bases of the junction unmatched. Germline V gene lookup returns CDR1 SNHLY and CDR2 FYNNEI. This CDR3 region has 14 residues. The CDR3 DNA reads TGTGCCAGCAGTATGGACAGGGTGAACACTGAAGCTTTCTTT. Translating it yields CASSMDRVNTEAFF.

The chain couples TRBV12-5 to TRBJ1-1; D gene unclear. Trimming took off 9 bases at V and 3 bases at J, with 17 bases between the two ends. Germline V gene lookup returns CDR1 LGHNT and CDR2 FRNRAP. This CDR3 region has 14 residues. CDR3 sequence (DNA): TGTGCTAGAGCAAGCTGGGTGGCGGACACTGAAGCTTTCTTT. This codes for CARASWVADTEAFF.

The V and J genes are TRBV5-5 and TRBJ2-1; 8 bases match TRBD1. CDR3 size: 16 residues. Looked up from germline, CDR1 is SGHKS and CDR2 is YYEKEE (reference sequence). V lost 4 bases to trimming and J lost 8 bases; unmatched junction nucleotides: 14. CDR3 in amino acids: CASSPKGQGALYEQFF. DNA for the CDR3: TGTGCCAGCAGCCCGAAGGGGCAGGGGGCATTGTATGAGCAGTTCTTC.

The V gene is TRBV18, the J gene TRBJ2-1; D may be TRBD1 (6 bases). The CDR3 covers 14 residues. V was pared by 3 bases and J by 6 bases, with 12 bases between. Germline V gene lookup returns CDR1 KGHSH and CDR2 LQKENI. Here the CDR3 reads CASSPKDRGNEQFF. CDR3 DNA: TGTGCCAGCTCACCTAAGGACAGAGGCAATGAGCAGTTCTTC.

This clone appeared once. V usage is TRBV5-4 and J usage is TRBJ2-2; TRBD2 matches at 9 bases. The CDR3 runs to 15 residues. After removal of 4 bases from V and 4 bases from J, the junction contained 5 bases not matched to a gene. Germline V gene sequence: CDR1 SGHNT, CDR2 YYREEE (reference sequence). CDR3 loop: CASSAAGGGTGELFF. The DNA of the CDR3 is TGTGCCAGCAGCGCCGCGGGAGGGGGCACCGGGGAGCTGTTTTTT.

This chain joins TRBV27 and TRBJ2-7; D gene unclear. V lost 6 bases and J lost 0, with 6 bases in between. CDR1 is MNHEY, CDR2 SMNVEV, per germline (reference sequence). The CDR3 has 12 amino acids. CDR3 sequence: CASSLSSYEQYF. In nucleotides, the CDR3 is TGTGCCAGCAGCCTGAGCTCCTACGAGCAGTACTTC.

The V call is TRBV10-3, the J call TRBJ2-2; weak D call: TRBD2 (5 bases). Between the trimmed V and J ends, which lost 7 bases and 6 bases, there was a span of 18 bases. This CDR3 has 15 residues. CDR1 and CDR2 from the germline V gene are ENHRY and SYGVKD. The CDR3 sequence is CAITKEALGAGELFF. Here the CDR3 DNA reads TGTGCCATCACAAAGGAGGCCCTAGGTGCCGGGGAGCTGTTTTTT.

CDR3 nucleotide sequence: TGTGCCAGCAGCCCTCGACTAGCGGGCGATACCGGGGAGCTGTTTTTT. This codes for CASSPRLAGDTGELFF. The rearrangement links TRBV7-3 to TRBJ2-2; 10 bases fit TRBD2. The J segment lost 5 bases and the V segment lost 5 bases, leaving 8 bases of the junction unmatched. The germline V gene has CDR1 SGHTA and CDR2 FQGTGA. The CDR3 contains 16 residues.

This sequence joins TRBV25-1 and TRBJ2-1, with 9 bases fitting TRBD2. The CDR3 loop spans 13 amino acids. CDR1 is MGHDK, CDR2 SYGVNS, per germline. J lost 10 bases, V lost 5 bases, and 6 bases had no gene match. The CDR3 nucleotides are TGTGCCAGCAGTTTTGGACTAGCGACAGAGCAGTTCTTC. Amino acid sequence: CASSFGLATEQFF. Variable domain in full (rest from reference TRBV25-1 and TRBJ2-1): EADIYQTPRYLVIGTGKKITLECSQTMGHDKMYWYQQDPGMELHLIHYSYGVNSTEKGDLSSESTVSRIRTEHFPLTLESARPSHTSQYLCASSFGLATEQFFGPGTRLTVL.

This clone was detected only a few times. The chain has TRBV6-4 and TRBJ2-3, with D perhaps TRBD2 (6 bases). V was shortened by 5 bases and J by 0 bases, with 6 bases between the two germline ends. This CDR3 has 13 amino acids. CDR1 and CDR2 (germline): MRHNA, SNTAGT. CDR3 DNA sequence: TGTGCCAGCAGTAGCGGGAGCACAGATACGCAGTATTTT. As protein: CASSSGSTDTQYF.

CDR3 region: CASSRPPGQGISEQFF. The CDR3 DNA reads as TGTGCCAGCAGTCGCCCCCCGGGACAGGGAATCAGTGAGCAGTTCTTC. The chain couples TRBV6-6 to TRBJ2-1, with 9 bases fitting TRBD1. Trimming removed 5 bases from V and 9 bases from J; junction bases left unmatched: 14. Germline V gives CDR1 MNHNY, CDR2 SVGAGI (reference sequence). The CDR3 spans 16 residues.

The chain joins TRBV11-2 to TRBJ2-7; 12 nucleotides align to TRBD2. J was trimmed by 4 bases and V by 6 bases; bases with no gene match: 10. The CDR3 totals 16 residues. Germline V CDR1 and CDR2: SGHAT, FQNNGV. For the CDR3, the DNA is TGTGCCAGCAGGTCCTTGCCTAGCGGGAGGGGGTACGAGCAGTACTTC. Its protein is CASRSLPSGRGYEQYF.

DNA for the CDR3: TGTGCCAGCAGCTTACGGCAGGGACAGGGGAAAGGTGAGCAGTTCTTC. Amino acids: CASSLRQGQGKGEQFF. The chain uses TRBV11-2 and TRBJ2-1, with 10 positions matching TRBD1. The J segment lost 9 bases and the V segment lost 2 bases, leaving 10 bases of the junction unmatched. The CDR3 totals 16 residues. From germline, CDR1 is SGHAT and CDR2 FQNNGV.

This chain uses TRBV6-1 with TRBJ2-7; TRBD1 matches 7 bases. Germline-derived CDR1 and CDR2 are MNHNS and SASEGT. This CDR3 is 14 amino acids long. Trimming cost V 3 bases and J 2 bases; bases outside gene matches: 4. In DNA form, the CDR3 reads TGTGCCAGCAGTGACCGGGACAGAACCTACGAGCAGTACTTC. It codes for CASSDRDRTYEQYF.

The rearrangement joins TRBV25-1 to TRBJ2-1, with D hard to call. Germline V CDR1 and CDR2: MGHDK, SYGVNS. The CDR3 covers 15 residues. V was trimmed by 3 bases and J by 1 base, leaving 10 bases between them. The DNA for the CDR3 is TGTGCCAGCAGTGATCCGGGTTGGTCCTACAATGAGCAGTTCTTC. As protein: CASSDPGWSYNEQFF.

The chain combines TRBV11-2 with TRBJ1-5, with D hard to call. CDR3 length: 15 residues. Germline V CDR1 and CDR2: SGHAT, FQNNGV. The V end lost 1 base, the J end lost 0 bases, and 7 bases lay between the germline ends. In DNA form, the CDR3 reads TGTGCCAGCAGCTTAGCCAGTAATAGCAATCAGCCCCAGCATTTT. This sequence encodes CASSLASNSNQPQHF.

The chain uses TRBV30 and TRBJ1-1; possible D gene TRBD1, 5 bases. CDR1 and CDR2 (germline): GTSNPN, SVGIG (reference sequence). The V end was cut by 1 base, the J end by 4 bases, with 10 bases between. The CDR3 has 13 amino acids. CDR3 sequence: CAWSGTGATEAFF. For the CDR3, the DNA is TGTGCCTGGAGTGGTACTGGGGCCACTGAAGCTTTCTTT.

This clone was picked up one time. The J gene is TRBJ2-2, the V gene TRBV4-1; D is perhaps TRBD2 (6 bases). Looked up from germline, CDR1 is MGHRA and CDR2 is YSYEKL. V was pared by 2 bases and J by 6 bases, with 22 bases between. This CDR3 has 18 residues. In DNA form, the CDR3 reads TGCGCCAGCAGCCAAATAAGCCGCGGGAAGAGCGGCGCCGGGGAGCTGTTTTTT. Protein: CASSQISRGKSGAGELFF.

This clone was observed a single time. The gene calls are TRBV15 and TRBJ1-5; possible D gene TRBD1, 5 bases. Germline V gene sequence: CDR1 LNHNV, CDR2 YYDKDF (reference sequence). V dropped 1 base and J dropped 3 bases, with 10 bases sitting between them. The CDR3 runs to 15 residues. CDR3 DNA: TGTGCCACCAGCAGAGCCCCCAGGGACAATCAGCCCCAGCATTTT. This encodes CATSRAPRDNQPQHF.

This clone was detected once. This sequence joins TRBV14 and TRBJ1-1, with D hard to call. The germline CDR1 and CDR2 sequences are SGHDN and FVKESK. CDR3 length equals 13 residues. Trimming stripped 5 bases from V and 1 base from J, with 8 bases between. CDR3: CASSFPGNTEAFF. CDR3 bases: TGTGCCAGCAGCTTCCCAGGGAACACTGAAGCTTTCTTT.

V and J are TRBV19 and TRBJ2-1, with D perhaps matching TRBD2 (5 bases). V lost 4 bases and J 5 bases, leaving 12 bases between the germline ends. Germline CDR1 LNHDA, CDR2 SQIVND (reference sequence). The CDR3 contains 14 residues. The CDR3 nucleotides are TGTGCCAGTAGTAGATCCCGGGAAAACAATGAGCAGTTCTTC. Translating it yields CASSRSRENNEQFF.